A single sample is the source of the 11 T cell receptor beta chains below, sequenced in a study of molecular identifiers for immune sequencing clone quantification. TCRdb used MiXCR to reprocess the PCR reads, holding one entry per CDR3 protein. The sample consists of some 580,000 distinct CDR3 sequences, 25% of them appearing once. What was sequenced was naive CD8+ T cells from blood, with Jurkat cell RNA spiked in. As for subset: FACS-sorted CD8+CD4-CCR7+CD45RA+ naive T cells. The receptors shown here come from a human donor in good health. Some libraries in this study had Jurkat cell RNA spiked in.

For this clonotype: A read error may explain this, as a much larger clone is one base away. The chain couples TRBV6-5 to TRBJ1-5, with unresolved D. The germline V gene has CDR1 MNHEY and CDR2 SVGAGI. The CDR3 covers 13 residues. In DNA, the CDR3 is TGTGCCAGCAGTTACGGGCAGGCCCAGCTCCAGCATTTT. Amino acids: CASSYGQAQLQHF.

This clonotype has more than one count but fewer than ten. This rearrangement joins TRBV24-1 to TRBJ2-1, with TRBD2 as a possible D gene (6 bases). CDR3 length equals 17 residues. Trimming cost V 3 bases and J 4 bases, with 18 bases left between them. Per germline, CDR1 KGHDR and CDR2 SFDVKD. The chain's CDR3 is CATSDALMGGNYNEQFF. In DNA, the CDR3 is TGTGCCACCAGTGATGCTCTTATGGGCGGGAATTACAATGAGCAGTTCTTC.

This clonotype has a count of ten or more. This chain uses TRBV28 with TRBJ1-5, with D possibly TRBD1 on 6 matching bases. The CDR3 sequence is 15 residues long. V lost 3 bases to trimming and J lost 3 bases, with 12 bases between them. Germline CDR1 reads MDHEN; CDR2 reads SYDVKM. The CDR3 bases are TGTGCCAGCAGTTTGGGGACAACAAACAATCAGCCCCAGCATTTT. This translates into CASSLGTTNNQPQHF.

This clonotype showed up many times. The rearrangement uses TRBV12-3 or TRBV12-4 and TRBJ2-3, with no clear D. Trimming left V 6 bases short and J 5 bases short, with 9 bases between. The length of the CDR3 is 12 residues. This CDR3 is CASSPTGDTQYF. DNA of the CDR3: TGTGCCAGCAGCCCTACCGGAGATACGCAGTATTTT.

This clonotype was counted a single time. This chain uses TRBV24-1 with TRBJ1-1; D remains unclear. This CDR3 contains 13 residues. Trimming stripped 10 bases from V and 11 bases from J, with 22 bases between. Per germline, CDR1 KGHDR and CDR2 SFDVKD. The CDR3 region has the DNA TGTGCCACGCGGCCGGCAGGAGGCTTTGAGGCTTTCTTT. It encodes CATRPAGGFEAFF.

At least ten counts were recorded for this clonotype. The V gene is TRBV6-6, the J gene TRBJ2-7; 11 bases map to TRBD1. Germline-derived CDR1 and CDR2 are MNHNY and SVGAGI (reference sequence). The CDR3 runs 13 residues. With V trimmed by 4 bases and J by 6 bases, 2 bases remained unmatched. CDR3 sequence (DNA): TGTGCCAGCAGTTGGGACAGGGGGTCCGAGCAGTACTTC. It translates to CASSWDRGSEQYF.

There are a few counts of this clonotype. This chain connects TRBV30 to TRBJ1-1; D not certain. From germline, CDR1 is GTSNPN and CDR2 SVGIG (reference sequence). The CDR3 covers 13 residues. V lost 2 bases to trimming and J lost 0 bases, with 7 bases between them. The CDR3 protein is CAWSRKMNTEAFF. The CDR3 bases are TGTGCCTGGAGTAGAAAGATGAACACTGAAGCTTTCTTT.

This clonotype turned up a few times. The rearrangement joins TRBV19 to TRBJ2-2, with 7 nucleotides matching TRBD2. Germline-derived CDR1 and CDR2 are LNHDA and SQIVND (reference sequence). The CDR3 consists of 16 residues. Germline trimming cut 3 bases from V and 7 bases from J; bases unmatched to any gene: 11. The CDR3 bases are TGTGCCAGTAGTATTTCGACTAGCTGGAGTGGCGGGGAGCTGTTTTTT. The encoded protein is CASSISTSWSGGELFF.

This clonotype occurred a few times. The J gene is TRBJ2-2, the V gene TRBV7-9, with 11 nucleotides matching TRBD2. This CDR3 has 18 amino acids. Germline values: CDR1 SEHNR, CDR2 FQNEAQ (reference sequence). Germline trimming cut 3 bases from V and 7 bases from J; bases unmatched to any gene: 13. The CDR3 DNA follows: TGTGCCAGCAGCTTCGCAGCGGGACTAGCGGTGCAGTTCGGGGAGCTGTTTTTT. This codes for CASSFAAGLAVQFGELFF. Together with reference TRBV7-9 and TRBJ2-2, the CDR3 gives the full variable domain: DTGVSQNPRHKITKRGQNVTFRCDPISEHNRLYWYRQTLGQGPEFLTYFQNEAQLEKSRLLSDRFSAERPKGSFSTLEIQRTEQGDSAMYLCASSFAAGLAVQFGELFFGEGSRLTVL.

This clonotype was observed at least ten times. This chain connects TRBV20-1 to TRBJ2-3; D ambiguous. V lost 5 bases to trimming and J lost 3 bases, with 15 bases between them. The CDR3 extends over 14 amino acids. From germline, CDR1 is DFQATT and CDR2 SNEGSKA (reference sequence). The chain's CDR3 is CSAYDEGRTDTQYF. The CDR3 bases are TGCAGTGCTTACGACGAAGGGCGGACAGATACGCAGTATTTT.

V usage is TRBV11-2 and J usage is TRBJ2-7; possible D gene TRBD1, 6 bases. The V gene lost 3 bases and the J gene lost 4 bases, with 16 bases spanning the gap. The CDR3 has 15 amino acids. The V gene's germline CDR1 is SGHAT and CDR2 FQNNGV. Here the CDR3 reads CASSFGQGQKYEQYF. The CDR3 bases are TGTGCCAGCAGCTTTGGGCAGGGGCAAAAGTACGAGCAGTACTTC.